This TCR beta chain was sequenced for a study of post-analysis software for immune sequencing data. General study results and limits: Higher frequency in patients than in controls was seen for several TRBV segments, with TRBV5-6, TRBV5-1 and TRBV20-1 among them. Batch-mates among the samples co-clustered strongly by F measure.

About this clonotype: Its antigen is undetermined.

The germline gives CDR1 SQVTM, CDR2 ANQGSEA. CDR3 length: 12 amino acids. Carried by the TCR beta cDNA libraries were unique molecular identifiers. It was from roughly 1 to 10 million T cells that about 540,000 cDNA molecules came. TCRdb used MiXCR to reprocess the PCR reads, holding one entry per CDR3 protein. Among 650,000 to 900,000 distinct CDR3 sequences listed, about 45% were seen once. The chain uses TRBV29-1 and TRBJ2-5; D is perhaps TRBD1 (6 bases). The J call may be wrong; the DNA end is better matched by TRBJ2-7. The sequence derives from a girl aged 10-17 years with multiple sclerosis. The sample was blood. CDR3 in amino acids: CSVGDTGYEQYF. The CDR3 DNA reads TGCAGCGTTGGGGACACCGGTTACGAGCAGTACTTC.